Detailed here is one T cell receptor beta chain. This clonotype was observed many times. The antigen it binds to is not known. Base quality data are lacking; no much larger clone is found one base away. CDR1 and CDR2 are drawn from the germline V gene (reference sequence): DFQATT, SNEGSKA. Unmatched junction bases come to 15, with V trimmed by 7 bases and J by 6 bases. CDR3 length: 15 amino acids, cysteine to phenylalanine. Only the CDR3 DNA is retained, 45 bases long and in frame from the first base. This entry is derived from a study of CD8 T cells in ankylosing spondylitis (dated by TCRdb to 2015 to 2018). A note on the overall study: T cell receptor beta repertoires were profiled in healthy donors and ankylosing spondylitis patients so that disease-linked TCR variants could be found. The full study cohort comprised about 23 ankylosing spondylitis patients and over 95 healthy donors. Peripheral blood was sampled, and synovial fluid was also collected from ankylosing spondylitis patients.

The instrument was an Illumina HiSeq 2500. TCR beta libraries were prepared by quantitative 5'-RACE with molecular barcodes. The original methods were these. A new computational method, built on a probabilistic model of VDJ rearrangement, was used to identify disease-linked TCR variants. The public sequencing data were trimmed at Q25 with fastp and processed into clonotypes with MiXCR by TCRdb, which kept only in-frame beta chains. Every distinct CDR3 protein forms one entry, paired with its most common genes and DNA. In this record, the V and J calls reflect TCRdb's handling and not the investigators' own analysis. The sample contains 200,000 to 250,000 distinct CDR3 sequences, around a tenth of them found a single time. The ten most abundant clones make up 6.8% of the sample. What the research found in general, with its limitations: Blood from ankylosing spondylitis patients appeared to be characterized by a TCR beta motif composed of under ten highly homologous amino acid variants. The disease-linked clones had a CD8+ phenotype and were found at relatively low frequencies in peripheral blood. Some motif variants were previously reported in synovial fluid and blood of reactive arthritis patients, suggesting common disease-initiation mechanisms. Significant enrichment of the disease-linked clones was reported in matched synovial fluid samples from ankylosing spondylitis patients.

The sequence is built from TRBV20-1 and TRBJ2-3, and 8 junctional nucleotides match TRBD2. Material: blood, either unsorted or a sorted T cell fraction (not recorded which). The clonotype originates from a male donor with ankylosing spondylitis or in good health (not recorded which). The DNA sequence follows: TGCAGTGTTCCTCTAGCGGGCCCGGAGAGTGATACGCAGTATTTT. Its protein is CSVPLAGPESDTQYF.